This TCR beta chain was recorded in a study of shared clonotypes between healthy human individuals (dated by TCRdb to 2019 to 2021). With regard to the full study: Two women and a few men aged 18 to 49 years were included in the cohort. For each donor, three plates each were used for CD4 naive and CD4 memory, two plates were used for CD8 naive, and one plate was used for CD8 memory. The study deeply sequenced blood TCR repertoires of five healthy adults to estimate repertoire size and the extent of clonotype sharing between individuals. To increase sequencing depth and limit assay-specific biases, TCR repertoire library preparation and sequencing were carried out by different laboratories using diverse techniques. Each donor's leukapheresis produced roughly between roughly 0.9 and 9 billion PBMCs. The study at large found these results: Pairwise subsampling led to the expectation that sequencing depth would affect the degree of clonotype sharing among donors. Clonotypes shared by all four sorted-subset donors showed higher generation probabilities than non-shared clonotypes. The small number of donors limited the genetic and exposure-history diversity represented. Even with the large sequencing depth, rarefaction of the sorted-subset datasets indicated that sequencing was incomplete. Sharing across a few donors was observed for 5% to 6.5% of naive CD4, under 4% of naive CD8, over 2% of memory CD4, and roughly 0.4% of memory CD8 clonotypes. Sampling was restricted to blood, and TCR repertoires in tissue are likely to differ from TCR repertoires in blood. Naive subsets generally had larger estimated clonotype richness than memory subsets did.

Using the deep immunoSEQ assay, TCR CDR3 regions were amplified from genomic DNA by multiplex PCR. Genomic DNA extracted from each cell subset was distributed evenly over all wells of several immunoSEQ 96-well plates, and each plate served as one replicate. For sorted subsets, each replicate PCR was loaded with about 0.2 ug genomic DNA, equivalent to 30,000 or so T cell genomes. The purified libraries were quantified using a Qubit 3.0 fluorometer, sized with a Bioanalyzer 2100, and then quantified again using the KAPA Library Quantification kit. Every immunoSEQ 96-well plate was sequenced on a separate single-read 150-cycle Illumina NextSeq 550 flow cell. The original pipeline was this. Because only junctional sequences without quality scores were contained in the immunoSEQ output, filtering matching that applied to full-length reads could not be performed. Sequences were annotated with PyIR, a Python wrapper for IgBLAST v1.9, and V/J genes and CDR3 were assigned using IMGT germline references. Any read was removed if the V/J assignment was weak (E-value above 1e-6), the CDR3 was missing, or the read contained stop codons, out-of-frame junctions, or ambiguous translated residues. V3J clonotypes were defined by identical inferred V gene, J gene, and CDR3 amino acid sequence. Percentage overlap between repertoires was calculated by dividing the number of shared unique clonotypes by the size of the smaller repertoire. Richness of each repertoire was evaluated using RTK rarefaction, the Chao1 estimator, and Recon v2.1 estimates of unobserved clonotypes. For all TCRbeta clonotypes obtained by the gDNA method from several donors, generation probabilities were computed with OLGA. TCRdb mirrors the immuneACCESS table, restricted to in-frame sequences. Some clones are absent from its copies; in checked studies, under half trace to an unresolved V gene, and the reason for the others is unknown. Clonal size and the V and J genes are those of that table, whereas D and trimming came from the DNA. Here the sample has about 2 million clones; about 95% occur a single time. Jointly, the top ten make up around 1.1% of the sample.

Trimming at the junction amounts to 3 bases on V and 7 bases on J, and the germline ends lie 15 bases apart. The CDR3 runs 14 residues from the cysteine to the phenylalanine. The sequence is cut down to CDR3 DNA, 42 bases in frame from base 1. CDR1 MDHEN and CDR2 SYDVKM are derived from the germline V gene. This clone was observed once. The antigen this receptor binds is unknown. Qualities for individual bases were not recorded, and no much larger clone is one base off. For the CD8 naive samples, CD45RO-negative cells were positively selected for CCR7, yielding a CD45RA+CCR7+ population from which TemRA cells were excluded. The donors were healthy, HIV-negative adults who had no recently reported acute infections or vaccinations. Every donor was a Caucasian adult living in Nashville, Tennessee, USA. After blood collection by leukapheresis, PBMCs were isolated using Ficoll-Histopaque density gradient centrifugation and then cryopreserved in the vapor phase of liquid nitrogen. Analytical flow cytometry was used to check the purity and quantity of each magnetically sorted T cell population. Genomic DNA was isolated from every sorted fraction and measured by UV absorbance on a Nanodrop 2000c.

The chain links TRBV28 with TRBJ2-5; too little of a D gene remains to name it. The TCR originated in a man aged 18 to 29 in good health. Sample: naive CD8+ T cells sorted from blood. The cell subset or site tag for this specimen amounts to: CD45RA+CCR7+. The DNA is TGTGCCAGCAGTTTGGCGGTGGGTGGGCGGACCCAGTACTTC. Translated, it reads CASSLAVGGRTQYF.